The entry that follows covers one TCR beta chain sequence. Its antigen is unknown. The record originates from a study of T cells in tuberculosis. Study-level background: The T cells targeted glucose monomycolate, a mycobacterial lipid, via CD1B. This South African cohort compared adolescents with or without latent tuberculosis against adults with active tuberculosis. Findings and caveats of the study: Active tuberculosis patients had shorter CDR3-alpha; the beta difference was nonsignificant. GMM-specific TCRs were nearer to active tuberculosis alpha repertoires, suggesting expansion.

With 4 bases clipped from V and 6 bases from J, the junction kept 13 bases outside the gene matches. CDR1 is SGHNT, CDR2 YYREEE, per germline (reference sequence). This CDR3 has 16 residues. The time point denotes: new active TB diagnosis, blood taken before or within 7 days of starting treatment. Only in-frame clones appear in the TCRdb table, and some are missing; sequencing was by immunoSEQ multiplex PCR. Counted here are roughly 31,000 clones, more than 70% occurring once; the ten biggest clones make up 4% to 6.5%. This TCR came from an adult with tuberculosis. The rearrangement uses TRBV5-4 and TRBJ1-1; 9 nucleotides align to TRBD1. Sample: PBMCs, taken at tuberculosis diagnosis. CDR3 DNA: TGTGCCAGCAGCCTGGGACAGGGCCCTCCCGGCCCTGAAGCTTTCTTT. Encoded protein: CASSLGQGPPGPEAFF.